The clone carrying this TCR beta chain was counted at least ten times. The source of the sample is a study of patients and donors after allogeneic stem cell transplantation. Germline loops: CDR1 ENHRY, CDR2 SYGVKD. Trimming at V came to 5 bases and at J to 4 bases, leaving 8 bases not matched to a gene. The CDR3 totals 15 residues. TCRdb independently ran MiXCR on the RT-PCR reads; one entry per CDR3 protein. Found here are 200,000 to 250,000 distinct CDR3 sequences, 12% to 15% of them singletons; the top ten hold around 10%. The specimen was blood, either unsorted or a sorted T cell fraction (not recorded which). This chain uses TRBV10-3 with TRBJ2-5; 9 nucleotides line up with TRBD2. This clonotype was obtained from a human donor who was either an allogeneic HSCT recipient or a stem cell or donor lymphocyte infusion donor (not recorded which). It is not recorded whose cells these are; they may come from a transplant donor. This CDR3 reads CAISPGTSSRETQYF. CDR3 nucleotide sequence: TGTGCCATCAGTCCCGGGACTAGCTCGCGAGAGACCCAGTACTTC.